This TCR beta chain was retrieved from a study of CD8 T cells in Susac syndrome. In germline, CDR1 is LNHDA, CDR2 SQIVND (reference sequence). CDR3 length: 16 residues. The trim removed 5 bases at V and 8 bases at J, leaving 16 bases unmatched. An amount of RNA that ranged from 0.5 to 1 ug was reverse transcribed with random hexamers. TCRdb itself ran the immunoSEQ multiplex PCR reads through MiXCR, one entry per CDR3 protein. The table includes about 130,000 distinct CDR3 sequences, 90% to 95% detected once. This clonotype appeared once. The rearrangement joins TRBV19 to TRBJ2-3; 7 positions agree with TRBD1. The sequence came from a human donor in good health. The material sequenced was CD4+ T cells from PBMCs. DNA for the CDR3: TGTGCCAGTAGTGTCGACGGGACAGCCCTCACGGGTACGCAGTATTTT. This codes for CASSVDGTALTGTQYF.